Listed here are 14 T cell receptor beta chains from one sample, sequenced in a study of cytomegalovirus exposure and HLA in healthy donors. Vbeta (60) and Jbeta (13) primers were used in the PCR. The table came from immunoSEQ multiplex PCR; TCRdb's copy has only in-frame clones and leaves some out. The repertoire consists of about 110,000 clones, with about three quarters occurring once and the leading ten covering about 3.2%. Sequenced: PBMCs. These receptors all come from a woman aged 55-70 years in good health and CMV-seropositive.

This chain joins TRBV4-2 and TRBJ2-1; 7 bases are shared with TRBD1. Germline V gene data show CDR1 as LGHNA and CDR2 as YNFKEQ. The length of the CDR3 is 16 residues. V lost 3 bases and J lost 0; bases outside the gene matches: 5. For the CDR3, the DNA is TGTGCCAGCAGCCACCCAGGGGGTAGCTCCTACAATGAGCAGTTCTTC. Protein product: CASSHPGGSSYNEQFF.

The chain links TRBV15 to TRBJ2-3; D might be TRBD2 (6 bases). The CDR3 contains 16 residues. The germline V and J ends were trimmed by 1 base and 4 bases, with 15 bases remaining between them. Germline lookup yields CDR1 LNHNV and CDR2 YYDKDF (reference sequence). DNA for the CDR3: TGTGCCACCAGCAGAGGACCGGGAGCCTTGGCAGATACGCAGTATTTT. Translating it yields CATSRGPGALADTQYF.

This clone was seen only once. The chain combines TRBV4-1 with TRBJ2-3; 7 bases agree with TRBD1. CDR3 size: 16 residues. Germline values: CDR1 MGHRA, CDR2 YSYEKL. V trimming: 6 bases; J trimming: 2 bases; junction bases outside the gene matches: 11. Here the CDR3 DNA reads TGCGCCAGCAGTAGGGGGCAAGACCCTTCCACAGATACGCAGTATTTT. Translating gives CASSRGQDPSTDTQYF.

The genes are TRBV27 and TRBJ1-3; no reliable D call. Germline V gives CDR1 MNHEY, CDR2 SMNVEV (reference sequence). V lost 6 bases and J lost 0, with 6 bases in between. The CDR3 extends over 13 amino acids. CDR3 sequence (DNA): TGTGCCAGCAGGCCCAGCTCTGGAAACACCATATATTTT. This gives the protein CASRPSSGNTIYF.

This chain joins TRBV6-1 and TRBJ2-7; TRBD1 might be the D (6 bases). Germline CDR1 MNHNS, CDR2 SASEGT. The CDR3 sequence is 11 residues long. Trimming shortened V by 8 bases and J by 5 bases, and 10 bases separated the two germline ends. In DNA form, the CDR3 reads TGTGCCAGCCTCTCAGGGGACGAGCAGTACTTC. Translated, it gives CASLSGDEQYF.

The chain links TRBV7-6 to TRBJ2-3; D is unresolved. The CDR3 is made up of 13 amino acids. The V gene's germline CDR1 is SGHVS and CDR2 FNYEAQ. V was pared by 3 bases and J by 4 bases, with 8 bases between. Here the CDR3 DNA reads TGTGCCAGCAGCTTCACCTATGCAGATACGCAGTATTTT. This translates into CASSFTYADTQYF. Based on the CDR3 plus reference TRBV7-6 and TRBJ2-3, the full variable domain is GAGVSQSPRYKVTKRGQDVALRCDPISGHVSLYWYRQALGQGPEFLTYFNYEAQQDKSGLPNDRFSAERPEGSISTLTIQRTEQRDSAMYRCASSFTYADTQYFGPGTRLTVL.

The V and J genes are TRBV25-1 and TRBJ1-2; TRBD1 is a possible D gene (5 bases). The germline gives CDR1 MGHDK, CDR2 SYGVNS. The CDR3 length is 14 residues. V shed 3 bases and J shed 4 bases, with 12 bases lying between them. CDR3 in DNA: TGTGCCAGCAGTGATCAGGGAAAGGCCTATGGCTACACCTTC. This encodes CASSDQGKAYGYTF.

CDR3 amino acids: CASTDLGQGSNQPQHF. The DNA for the CDR3 is TGTGCCAGTACCGACCTGGGTCAGGGAAGCAATCAGCCCCAGCATTTT. The chain carries TRBV19 and TRBJ1-5, with D tentatively TRBD1 (5 bases). V was pared by 7 bases and J by 1 base, with 17 bases between. The germline gives CDR1 LNHDA, CDR2 SQIVND (reference sequence). CDR3 size: 16 residues.

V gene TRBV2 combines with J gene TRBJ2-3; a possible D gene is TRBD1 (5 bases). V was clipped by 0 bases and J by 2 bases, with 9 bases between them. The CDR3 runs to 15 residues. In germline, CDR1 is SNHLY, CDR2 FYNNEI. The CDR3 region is CASSEAQGVTDTQYF. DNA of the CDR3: TGTGCCAGCAGTGAAGCGCAAGGGGTCACAGATACGCAGTATTTT. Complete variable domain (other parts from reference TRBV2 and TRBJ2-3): EPEVTQTPSHQVTQMGQEVILRCVPISNHLYFYWYRQILGQKVEFLVSFYNNEISEKSEIFDDQFSVERPDGSNFTLKIRSTKLEDSAMYFCASSEAQGVTDTQYFGPGTRLTVL.

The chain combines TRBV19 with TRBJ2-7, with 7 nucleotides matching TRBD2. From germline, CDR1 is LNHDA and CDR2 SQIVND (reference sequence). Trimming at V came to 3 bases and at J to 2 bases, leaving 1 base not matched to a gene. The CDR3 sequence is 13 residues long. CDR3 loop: CASSIAGAYEQYF. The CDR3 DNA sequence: TGTGCCAGTAGTATCGCGGGAGCCTACGAGCAGTACTTC.

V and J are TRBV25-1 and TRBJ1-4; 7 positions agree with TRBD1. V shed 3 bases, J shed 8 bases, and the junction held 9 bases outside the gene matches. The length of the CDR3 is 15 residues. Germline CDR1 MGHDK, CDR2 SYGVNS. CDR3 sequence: CASSERGQGGEKLFF. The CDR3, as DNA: TGTGCCAGCAGTGAGAGGGGGCAGGGAGGAGAAAAACTGTTTTTT.

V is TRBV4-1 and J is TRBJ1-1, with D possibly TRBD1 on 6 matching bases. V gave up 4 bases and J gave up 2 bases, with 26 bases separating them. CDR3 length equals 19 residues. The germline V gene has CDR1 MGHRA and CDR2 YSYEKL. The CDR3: CASSLYTSPWGGANTEAFF. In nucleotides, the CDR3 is TGCGCCAGCAGCCTATATACAAGTCCATGGGGGGGGGCCAACACTGAAGCTTTCTTT.

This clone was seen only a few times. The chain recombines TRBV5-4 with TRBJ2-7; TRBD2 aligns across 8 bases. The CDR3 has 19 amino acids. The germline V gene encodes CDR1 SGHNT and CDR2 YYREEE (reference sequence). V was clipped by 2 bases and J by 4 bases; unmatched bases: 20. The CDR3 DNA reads TGTGCCAGCAGCTTCGACTCCTTATTAGCGGGAAGGTTCGTGTACGAGCAGTACTTC. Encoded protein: CASSFDSLLAGRFVYEQYF.

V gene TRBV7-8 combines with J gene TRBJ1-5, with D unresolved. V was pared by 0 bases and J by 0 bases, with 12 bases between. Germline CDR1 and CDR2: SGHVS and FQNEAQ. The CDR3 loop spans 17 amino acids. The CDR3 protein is CASSLAHHISSNQPQHF. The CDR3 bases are TGTGCCAGCAGCTTAGCCCATCACATCTCTAGCAATCAGCCCCAGCATTTT. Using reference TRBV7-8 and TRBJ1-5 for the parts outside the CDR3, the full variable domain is GAGVSQSPRYKVAKRGQDVALRCDPISGHVSLFWYQQALGQGPEFLTYFQNEAQLDKSGLPSDRFFAERPEGSVSTLKIQRTQQEDSAVYLCASSLAHHISSNQPQHFGDGTRLSIL.